Shown below are 21 T cell receptor beta chains from a single sample sequenced in a study of T cells in Graves' hyperthyroidism and ophthalmopathy. RNA transcripts gave rise to amplified TCR beta CDR3 regions. Using the HTBI primer set, a first-round RT-PCR was run on the TCR CDR3. TCRdb reprocessed the multiplex PCR reads via MiXCR and lists one record per CDR3 protein. The repertoire has hundreds of thousands of distinct CDR3 sequences, around 20% of them found once; the top ten carry around 15%. Sequenced input: blood. The receptors stem from a woman aged 45-60 years with Graves' hyperthyroidism that later progressed to Graves' ophthalmopathy.

The sample holds many counts of this clonotype. The CDR3 is CASSPEWSYNEQFF. CDR3 sequence (DNA): TGTGCCAGCAGCCCAGAGTGGTCCTACAATGAGCAGTTCTTC. The chain links TRBV11-3 to TRBJ2-1; D is unclear. The V gene lost 5 bases and the J gene lost 1 base, with 9 bases spanning the gap. CDR1 SGHNT and CDR2 YENEEA come from the germline V gene. This CDR3 contains 14 residues.

This clonotype has a count of ten or more. V usage is TRBV6-1 and J usage is TRBJ2-3, with 12 bases lining up with TRBD2. After removal of 5 bases from V and 2 bases from J, the junction contained 11 bases not matched to a gene. Per the germline V gene, CDR1 is MNHNS and CDR2 is SASEGT. The CDR3 totals 18 residues. The CDR3 DNA sequence: TGTGCCAGCAGTCCTACCGCGACTAGCGGGGGTACCACAGATACGCAGTATTTT. This translates into CASSPTATSGGTTDTQYF.

This clonotype was observed many times. This sequence joins TRBV7-9 and TRBJ2-1; the D call may be TRBD1 or TRBD2 (5 bases each). Trimming took 4 bases from V and 7 from J, leaving 17 bases between them. The germline V gene encodes CDR1 SEHNR and CDR2 FQNEAQ (reference sequence). The CDR3 is 15 residues long. CDR3 in DNA: TGTGCCAGCAGCTACGAAGAGGGGATTAGGAATGAGCAGTTCTTC. This codes for CASSYEEGIRNEQFF.

This clonotype came up a few times. This sequence joins TRBV27 and TRBJ2-2; D ambiguous. CDR1 and CDR2 (germline): MNHEY, SMNVEV (reference sequence). This CDR3 comprises 15 residues. The germline V and J ends were trimmed by 3 bases and 1 base, with 9 bases remaining between them. CDR3 protein: CASSFLSGNTGELFF. CDR3 nucleotide sequence: TGTGCCAGCAGTTTTTTGTCAGGGAACACCGGGGAGCTGTTTTTT.

In this sample, this clonotype turned up a few times. The chain couples TRBV3-1 to TRBJ2-1; TRBD1 matches 7 bases. The V gene's germline CDR1 is LGHDT and CDR2 YNNKEL (reference sequence). The CDR3 length is 16 residues. V lost 1 base to trimming and J lost 6 bases; unmatched junction nucleotides: 9. In DNA, the CDR3 is TGTGCCAGCAGCCAAGTCCCCGGGACAGCTACCAATGAGCAGTTCTTC. Translation: CASSQVPGTATNEQFF.

This clonotype was detected ten times or more. The chain employs TRBV11-2 and TRBJ2-3; TRBD1 is a possible D gene (5 bases). The CDR3 has 15 amino acids. The V and J ends lost 2 bases and 1 base respectively, with 10 bases between them. From germline, CDR1 is SGHAT and CDR2 FQNNGV. The CDR3 sequence is CASSLLGARTDTQYF. In nucleotides, the CDR3 is TGTGCCAGCAGCTTATTAGGGGCGCGCACAGATACGCAGTATTTT.

The rearrangement joins TRBV12-3 or TRBV12-4 to TRBJ2-1, with a possible D match to TRBD1 (6 bases). The CDR3 has 14 amino acids. Trimming shortened V by 6 bases and J by 9 bases, and 18 bases separated the two germline ends. CDR3 protein: CASRRTGRRAEQFF. CDR3 DNA: TGTGCCAGCAGGCGTACAGGGCGTCGGGCTGAGCAGTTCTTC.

The chain uses TRBV6-6 and TRBJ1-4; D remains ambiguous. V lost 2 bases and J 10 bases, leaving 14 bases between the germline ends. CDR1 is MNHNY, CDR2 SVGAGI, per germline (reference sequence). The CDR3 loop spans 14 amino acids. The CDR3 DNA follows: TGTGCCAGCAGTTACGGGAAGGGAACGGGAAAACTGTTTTTT. It codes for CASSYGKGTGKLFF.

The chain links TRBV12-3 or TRBV12-4 to TRBJ2-1, with 8 positions matching TRBD2. CDR3 length: 13 amino acids. CDR3 loop: CATGAGVYNEQFF. The CDR3 nucleotides read TGTGCAACAGGAGCGGGGGTGTACAATGAGCAGTTCTTC.

This clonotype was seen many times. The chain is built from TRBV20-1 and TRBJ1-4; no reliable D call. Germline lookup yields CDR1 DFQATT and CDR2 SNEGSKA (reference sequence). CDR3 length: 13 residues. The germline V and J ends were trimmed by 4 bases and 5 bases, with 11 bases remaining between them. CDR3 amino acids: CSAIGPPNEKLFF. The CDR3 DNA reads as TGCAGTGCTATAGGGCCACCAAATGAAAAACTGTTTTTT.

V usage is TRBV6-5 and J usage is TRBJ1-1; 8 bases align to TRBD1. The length of the CDR3 is 15 residues. J lost 4 bases, V lost 0 bases, and 4 bases had no gene match. Per germline, CDR1 MNHEY and CDR2 SVGAGI. The CDR3 spells CASSYSQGAPTEAFF. The CDR3 bases are TGTGCCAGCAGTTACTCTCAGGGGGCGCCCACTGAAGCTTTCTTT.

The chain employs TRBV6-2 or TRBV6-3 and TRBJ2-1, with D possibly being TRBD1 (5 bases). The germline CDR1 and CDR2 sequences are MNHEY and SVGEGT. The CDR3 has 12 amino acids. Deletions cut 7 bases from V and 8 bases from J, with 12 bases between. CDR3 DNA sequence: TGTGCCAGCACTACAGGAACCGATGAGCAGTTCTTC. Translation: CASTTGTDEQFF.

This clonotype was detected only a few times. The gene calls are TRBV20-1 and TRBJ1-1, with no clear D. V dropped 2 bases and J dropped 4 bases, with 14 bases sitting between them. The CDR3 runs to 14 residues. CDR1 DFQATT and CDR2 SNEGSKA come from the germline V gene (reference sequence). The CDR3 DNA reads TGCAGTGCTAGACCTGGGCCGGGAGGCACTGAAGCTTTCTTT. Residues: CSARPGPGGTEAFF.

The table lists this clonotype with many counts. J is TRBJ2-2 and V is TRBV20-1, with 7 positions matching TRBD1. V dropped 0 bases and J dropped 8; count of bases not matched to a gene: 3. The length of the CDR3 is 13 residues. The germline V gene has CDR1 DFQATT and CDR2 SNEGSKA (reference sequence). CDR3 in amino acids: CSARDRGSGELFF. In DNA form, the CDR3 reads TGCAGTGCTAGAGACAGGGGGTCTGGGGAGCTGTTTTTT.

This clonotype has ten or more counts. The J gene is TRBJ1-2, the V gene TRBV18; D is unclear. The CDR3 runs 13 residues. Germline V CDR1 and CDR2: KGHSH, LQKENI. Trimming removed 5 bases at V and 8 bases at J, with 15 bases between. CDR3 sequence: CASSSVGEGGYTF. The CDR3 nucleotides read TGTGCCAGCTCATCGGTGGGAGAGGGCGGCTACACCTTC.

The genes are TRBV6-2 or TRBV6-3 and TRBJ1-3; possibly TRBD1 for D (5 bases). CDR1 and CDR2 (germline): MNHEY, SVGEGT. This CDR3 is built from 17 residues. Trimming shortened V by 0 bases and J by 0 bases, and 12 bases separated the two germline ends. CDR3 protein: CASSYSRGVGSGNTIYF. CDR3 in DNA: TGTGCCAGCAGTTACTCGAGGGGAGTCGGCTCTGGAAACACCATATATTTT.

This clonotype was found a few times. The chain is built from TRBV11-3 and TRBJ2-2; 11 nucleotides align to TRBD2. CDR3 length: 18 amino acids. The germline CDR1 and CDR2 sequences are SGHNT and YENEEA. After removal of 5 bases from V and 5 bases from J, the junction contained 13 bases not matched to a gene. CDR3 sequence: CASSPGLAVYPGTGELFF. CDR3 in DNA: TGTGCCAGCAGCCCGGGACTAGCGGTATACCCGGGGACCGGGGAGCTGTTTTTT.

CDR3 in DNA: TGTGCCAGCAGTTTAAAATGGGGGAACACCGGGGAGCTGTTTTTT. As protein: CASSLKWGNTGELFF. The chain carries TRBV12-3 or TRBV12-4 and TRBJ2-2; D not resolved. CDR3 length: 15 amino acids. V lost 2 bases and J 1 base, leaving 8 bases between the germline ends.

The table lists this clonotype with a few counts. The CDR3, as DNA: TGTGCCAGCAGTTTATCCTGGGAAGGTGAAAAACTGTTTTTT. Its protein product is CASSLSWEGEKLFF. The chain recombines TRBV27 with TRBJ1-4, with D hard to call. Per germline, CDR1 MNHEY and CDR2 SMNVEV (reference sequence). CDR3 size: 14 residues. Trimming pared 0 bases from V and 7 bases from J, leaving 9 bases between.

The chain joins TRBV29-1 to TRBJ1-2; TRBD1 might be the D (5 bases). This CDR3 has 11 amino acids. Trimming pared 3 bases from V and 6 bases from J, leaving 8 bases between. Germline-derived CDR1 and CDR2 are SQVTM and ANQGSEA. CDR3 nucleotide sequence: TGCAGCGTTGATGGGGGGAATGGCTACACCTTC. Its translation: CSVDGGNGYTF.

Comment on this clonotype: With a much larger clone just one base away, this may be a read error. This rearrangement joins TRBV9 to TRBJ1-1; D uncertain. Per the germline V gene, CDR1 is SGDLS and CDR2 is YYNGEE. The CDR3 runs 14 residues. For the CDR3, the DNA is TGTGCCAGCAGCGTAGCTCCGGGGAACGCTGAAGCTTTCTTT. Amino acids: CASSVAPGNAEAFF.